The sequence of this T cell receptor beta chain was determined in a study of blood T cells in healthy people across ages. Looking at the study overall: Per two T cells, about one barcoded beta molecule was captured through template switching.

This CDR3 region has 15 residues. From germline, CDR1 is MNHEY and CDR2 SVGAGI. The germline V and J ends were trimmed by 3 bases and 1 base, with 10 bases remaining between them. The authors ran a second PCR of about 6 to 11 cycles using a sample-barcoded 5' primer and a J-beta primer mix. TCRdb reprocessed the 5' RACE reads via MiXCR and lists one record per CDR3 protein. The table shows some 710,000 distinct CDR3 sequences, with approximately 22% occurring only once. Donors each provided ten milliliters of peripheral blood. The genes are TRBV6-5 and TRBJ2-4, with a possible D match to TRBD2 (5 bases). The sequenced sample was blood. This TCR was sampled from a man between 65 and 85 years old in good health. The CDR3 nucleotides read TGTGCCAGCAGTTATGGTCGGGGTGCCAAAAACATTCAGTACTTC. Encoded protein: CASSYGRGAKNIQYF.